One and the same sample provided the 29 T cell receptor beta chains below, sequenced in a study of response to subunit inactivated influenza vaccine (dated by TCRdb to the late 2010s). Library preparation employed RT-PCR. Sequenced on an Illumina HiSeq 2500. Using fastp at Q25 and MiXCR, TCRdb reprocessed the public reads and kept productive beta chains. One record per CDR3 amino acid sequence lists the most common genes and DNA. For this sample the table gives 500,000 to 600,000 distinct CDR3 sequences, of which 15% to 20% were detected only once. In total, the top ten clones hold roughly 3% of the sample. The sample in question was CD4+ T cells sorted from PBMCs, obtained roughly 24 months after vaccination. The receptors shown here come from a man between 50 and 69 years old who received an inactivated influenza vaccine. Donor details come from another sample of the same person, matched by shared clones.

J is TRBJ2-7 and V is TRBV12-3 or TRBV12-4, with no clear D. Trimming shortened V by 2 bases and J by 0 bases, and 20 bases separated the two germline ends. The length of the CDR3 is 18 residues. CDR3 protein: CASSLFPPGTPPSYEQYF. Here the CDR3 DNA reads TGTGCCAGCAGTTTATTCCCGCCAGGAACCCCCCCCTCCTACGAGCAGTACTTC.

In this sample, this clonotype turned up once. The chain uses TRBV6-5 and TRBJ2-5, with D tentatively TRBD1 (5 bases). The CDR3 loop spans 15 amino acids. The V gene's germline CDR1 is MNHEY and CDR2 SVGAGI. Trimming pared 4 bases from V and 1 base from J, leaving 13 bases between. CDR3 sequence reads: CASSFRDGFQETQYF. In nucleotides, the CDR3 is TGTGCCAGCAGTTTCAGGGATGGGTTCCAAGAGACCCAGTACTTC.

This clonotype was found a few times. CDR3 nucleotides: TGTGCCAGCAGTCCATATCCTACGCAGTATTTT. Translating gives CASSPYPTQYF. This chain links TRBV12-3 or TRBV12-4 with TRBJ2-3; D uncertain. The germline V and J ends were trimmed by 5 bases and 8 bases, with 8 bases remaining between them. The CDR3 extends over 11 amino acids.

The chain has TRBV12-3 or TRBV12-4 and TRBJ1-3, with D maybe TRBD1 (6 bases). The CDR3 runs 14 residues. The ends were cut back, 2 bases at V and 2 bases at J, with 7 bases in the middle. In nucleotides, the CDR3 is TGTGCCAGCAGTTTAAGGACAGCTGGAAACACCATATATTTT. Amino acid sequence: CASSLRTAGNTIYF.

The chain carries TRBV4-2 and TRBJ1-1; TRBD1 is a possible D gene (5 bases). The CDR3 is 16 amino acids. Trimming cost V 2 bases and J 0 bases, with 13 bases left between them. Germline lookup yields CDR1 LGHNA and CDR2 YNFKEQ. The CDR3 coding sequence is TGTGCCAGCAGCCAACGATTGGGACCTCTGAACACTGAAGCTTTCTTT. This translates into CASSQRLGPLNTEAFF.

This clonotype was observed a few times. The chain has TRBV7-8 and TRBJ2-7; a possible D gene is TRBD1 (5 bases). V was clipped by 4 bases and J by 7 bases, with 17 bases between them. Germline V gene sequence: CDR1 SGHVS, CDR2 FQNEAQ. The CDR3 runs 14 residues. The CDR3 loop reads CASSSRILGREQYF. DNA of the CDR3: TGTGCCAGCAGCTCAAGGATCCTGGGGCGAGAGCAGTACTTC.

In DNA form, the CDR3 reads TGCAGTGCTAGTCCCCCACAGGGGGACCGCTCCTACGAGCAGTACTTC. Protein product: CSASPPQGDRSYEQYF. This chain uses TRBV20-1 with TRBJ2-7, with TRBD1 matching over 8 bases. Germline V gene lookup returns CDR1 DFQATT and CDR2 SNEGSKA (reference sequence). This CDR3 has 16 residues. Trimming cost V 3 bases and J 0 bases; bases outside gene matches: 10.

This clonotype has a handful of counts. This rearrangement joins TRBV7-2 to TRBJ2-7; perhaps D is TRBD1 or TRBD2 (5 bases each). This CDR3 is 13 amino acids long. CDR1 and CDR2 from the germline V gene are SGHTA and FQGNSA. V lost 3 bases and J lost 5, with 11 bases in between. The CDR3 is CASSFGTVHEQYF. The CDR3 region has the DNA TGTGCCAGCAGCTTCGGGACCGTCCACGAGCAGTACTTC.

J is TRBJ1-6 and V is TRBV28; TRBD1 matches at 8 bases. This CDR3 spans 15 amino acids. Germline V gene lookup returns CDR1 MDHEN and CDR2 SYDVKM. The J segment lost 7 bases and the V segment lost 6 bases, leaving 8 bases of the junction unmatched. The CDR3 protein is CASRGGDRNNSPLHF. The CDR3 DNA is TGTGCCAGCAGAGGGGGGGACAGGAACAATTCACCCCTCCACTTT.

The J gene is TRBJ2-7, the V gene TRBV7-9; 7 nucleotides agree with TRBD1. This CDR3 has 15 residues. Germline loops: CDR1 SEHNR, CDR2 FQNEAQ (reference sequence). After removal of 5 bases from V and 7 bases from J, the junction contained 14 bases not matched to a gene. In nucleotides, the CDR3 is TGTGCCAGCAGCACCCGAGCAGGGGGTTTATCAGAGCAGTACTTC. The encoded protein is CASSTRAGGLSEQYF.

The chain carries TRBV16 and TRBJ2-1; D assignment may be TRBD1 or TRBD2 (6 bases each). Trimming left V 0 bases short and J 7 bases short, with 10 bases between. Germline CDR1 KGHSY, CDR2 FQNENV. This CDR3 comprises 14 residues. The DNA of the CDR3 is TGTGCCAGCAGCCAATCGTGGGGGGCGAATGAGCAGTTCTTC. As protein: CASSQSWGANEQFF.

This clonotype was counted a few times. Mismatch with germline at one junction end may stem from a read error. The CDR3 spells CSASFRDTEAFF. The CDR3 nucleotides read TGCAGTGCTAGCTTCCGGGACACAGAAGCTTTCTTT. The rearrangement uses TRBV20-1 and TRBJ1-1, with a possible D match to TRBD1 (6 bases). The CDR3 has 12 amino acids. CDR1 is DFQATT and CDR2 is SNEGSKA in the germline V gene (reference sequence).

The DNA of the CDR3 is TGTGCCAGCAGCTTATCTTCGACTAGCGGGATCTACGAGCAGTACTTC. Protein: CASSLSSTSGIYEQYF. The chain employs TRBV7-2 and TRBJ2-7, with TRBD2 matching over 11 bases. V lost 2 bases and J lost 3; bases outside the gene matches: 6. Per the germline V gene, CDR1 is SGHTA and CDR2 is FQGNSA. The CDR3 contains 16 residues.

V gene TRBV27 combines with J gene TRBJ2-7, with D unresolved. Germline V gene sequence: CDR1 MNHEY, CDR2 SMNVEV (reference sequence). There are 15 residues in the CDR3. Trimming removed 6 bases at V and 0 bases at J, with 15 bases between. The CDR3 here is CASRRRAQSSYEQYF. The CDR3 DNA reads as TGTGCCAGCAGGCGTAGGGCGCAGAGCTCCTACGAGCAGTACTTC.

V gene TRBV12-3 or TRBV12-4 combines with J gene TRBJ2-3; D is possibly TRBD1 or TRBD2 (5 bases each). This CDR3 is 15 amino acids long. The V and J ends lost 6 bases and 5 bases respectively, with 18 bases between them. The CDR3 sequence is CASRPTGPLGDTQYF. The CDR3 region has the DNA TGTGCCAGCAGGCCAACGGGACCTTTAGGAGATACGCAGTATTTT.

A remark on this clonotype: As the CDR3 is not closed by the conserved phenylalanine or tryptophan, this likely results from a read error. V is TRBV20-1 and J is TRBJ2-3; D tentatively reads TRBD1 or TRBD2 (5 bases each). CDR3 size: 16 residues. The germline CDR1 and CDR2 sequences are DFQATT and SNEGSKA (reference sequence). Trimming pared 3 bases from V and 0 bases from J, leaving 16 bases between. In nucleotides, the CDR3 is TGCAGTGCTAGGGGGGTCGTGGTCTCTAGCACAGATACGCAGTATTTA. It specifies CSARGVVVSSTDTQYL.

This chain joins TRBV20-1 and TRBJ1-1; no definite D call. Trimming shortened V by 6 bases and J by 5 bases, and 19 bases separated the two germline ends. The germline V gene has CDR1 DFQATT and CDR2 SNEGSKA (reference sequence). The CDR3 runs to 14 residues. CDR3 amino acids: CSATGMYPGTEAFF. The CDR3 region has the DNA TGCAGTGCAACGGGGATGTACCCGGGGACTGAAGCTTTCTTT.

CDR3 DNA: TGTGCCAGCAGTCTACGGACAGGGGGGTACACTGAAGCTTTCTTT. Protein: CASSLRTGGYTEAFF. The chain couples TRBV12-3 or TRBV12-4 to TRBJ1-1; TRBD1 matches at 10 bases. Trimming cost V 5 bases and J 3 bases; bases outside gene matches: 6. The CDR3 has 15 amino acids.

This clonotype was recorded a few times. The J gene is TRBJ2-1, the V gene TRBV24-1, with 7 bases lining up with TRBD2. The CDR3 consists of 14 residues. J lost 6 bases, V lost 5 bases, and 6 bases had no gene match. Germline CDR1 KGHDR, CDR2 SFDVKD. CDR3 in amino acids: CATSGLADFNEQFF. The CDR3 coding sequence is TGTGCCACCAGTGGGCTAGCGGACTTCAATGAGCAGTTCTTC.

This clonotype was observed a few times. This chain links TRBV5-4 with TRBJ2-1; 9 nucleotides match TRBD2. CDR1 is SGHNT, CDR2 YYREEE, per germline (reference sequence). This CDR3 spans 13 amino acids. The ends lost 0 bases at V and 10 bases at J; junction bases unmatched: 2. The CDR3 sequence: CASSLVSGREQFF. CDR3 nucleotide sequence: TGTGCCAGCAGCTTGGTAAGCGGGAGGGAGCAGTTCTTC.

DNA of the CDR3: TGTGCCAGCAGCCCGGGGGTTTCCCCCGGGGAGCTGTTTTTT. It codes for CASSPGVSPGELFF. The rearrangement uses TRBV7-6 and TRBJ2-2; D might be TRBD2 (6 bases). Germline assignment: CDR1 SGHVS and CDR2 FNYEAQ. There are 14 residues in the CDR3. The V end lost 5 bases, the J end lost 6 bases, and 13 bases lay between the germline ends.

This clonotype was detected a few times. Here the CDR3 reads CASSFRRNTIYF. As DNA, the CDR3 is TGTGCCAGCAGTTTCAGAAGAAACACCATATATTTT. The chain employs TRBV12-3 or TRBV12-4 and TRBJ1-3, with D uncertain. V gave up 3 bases and J gave up 5 bases, with 5 bases separating them. The CDR3 sequence is 12 residues long.

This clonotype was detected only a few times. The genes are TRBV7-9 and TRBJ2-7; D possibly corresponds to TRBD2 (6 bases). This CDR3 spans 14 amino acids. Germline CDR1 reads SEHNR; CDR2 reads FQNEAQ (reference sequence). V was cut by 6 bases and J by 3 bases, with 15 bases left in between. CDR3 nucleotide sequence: TGTGCCAGCAGTTTCCTGACTAGAGACTACGAGCAGTACTTC. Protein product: CASSFLTRDYEQYF.

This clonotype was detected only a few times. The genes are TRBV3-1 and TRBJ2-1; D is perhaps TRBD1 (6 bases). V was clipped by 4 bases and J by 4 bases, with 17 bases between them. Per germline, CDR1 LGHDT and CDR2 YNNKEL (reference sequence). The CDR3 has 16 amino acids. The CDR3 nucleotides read TGTGCCAGCAGCCCCGGTTACAGGGTCGCTTACAATGAGCAGTTCTTC. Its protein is CASSPGYRVAYNEQFF.

CDR3 coding DNA: TGCGCCAGCAGCCGGGACTCATACTATATAGATACGCAGTATTTT. Translating gives CASSRDSYYIDTQYF. The rearrangement joins TRBV4-3 to TRBJ2-3; D perhaps matches TRBD2 (6 bases). CDR3 length: 15 residues. The germline gives CDR1 LGHNA, CDR2 YSLEER. V lost 4 bases and J 5 bases, leaving 16 bases between the germline ends.

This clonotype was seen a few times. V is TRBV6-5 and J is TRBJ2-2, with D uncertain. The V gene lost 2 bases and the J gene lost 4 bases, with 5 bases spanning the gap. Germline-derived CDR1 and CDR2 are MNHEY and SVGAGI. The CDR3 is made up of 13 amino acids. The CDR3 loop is CASSYGFTGELFF. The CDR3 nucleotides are TGTGCCAGCAGTTACGGTTTCACCGGGGAGCTGTTTTTT.

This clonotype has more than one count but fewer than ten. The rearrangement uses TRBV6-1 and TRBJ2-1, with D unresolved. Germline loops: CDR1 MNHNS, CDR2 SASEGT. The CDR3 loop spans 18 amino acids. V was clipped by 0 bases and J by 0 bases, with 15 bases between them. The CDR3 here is CASSEAGWLEVSYNEQFF. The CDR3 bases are TGTGCCAGCAGTGAAGCGGGATGGCTAGAGGTCTCCTACAATGAGCAGTTCTTC.

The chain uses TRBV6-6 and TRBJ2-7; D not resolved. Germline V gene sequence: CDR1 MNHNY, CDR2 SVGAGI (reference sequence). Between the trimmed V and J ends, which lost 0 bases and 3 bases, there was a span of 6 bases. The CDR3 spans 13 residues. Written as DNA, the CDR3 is TGTGCCAGCAGTTACTCGGTCAACTACGAGCAGTACTTC. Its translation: CASSYSVNYEQYF.

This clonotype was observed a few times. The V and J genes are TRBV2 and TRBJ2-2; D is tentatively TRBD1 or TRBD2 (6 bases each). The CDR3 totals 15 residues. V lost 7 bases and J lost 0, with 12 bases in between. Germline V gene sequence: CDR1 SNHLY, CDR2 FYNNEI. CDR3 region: CASKAGGANTGELFF. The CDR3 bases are TGTGCCAGCAAGGCCGGGGGCGCGAACACCGGGGAGCTGTTTTTT.